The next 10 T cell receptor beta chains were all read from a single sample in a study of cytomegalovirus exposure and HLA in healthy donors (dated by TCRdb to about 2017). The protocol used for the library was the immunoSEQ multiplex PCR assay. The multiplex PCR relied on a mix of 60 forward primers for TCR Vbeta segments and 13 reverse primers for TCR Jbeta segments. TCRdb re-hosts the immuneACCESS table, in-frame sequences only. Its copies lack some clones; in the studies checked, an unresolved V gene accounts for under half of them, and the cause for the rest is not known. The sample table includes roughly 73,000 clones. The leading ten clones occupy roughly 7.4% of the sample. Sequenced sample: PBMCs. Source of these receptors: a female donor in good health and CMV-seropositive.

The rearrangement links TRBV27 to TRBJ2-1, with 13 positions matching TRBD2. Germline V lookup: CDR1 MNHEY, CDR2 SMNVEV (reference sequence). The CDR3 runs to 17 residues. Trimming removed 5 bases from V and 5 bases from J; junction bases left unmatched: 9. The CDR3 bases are TGTGCCAGCAGTCCACGACTAGCGGGAGGTGGGGACAATGAGCAGTTCTTC. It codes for CASSPRLAGGGDNEQFF.

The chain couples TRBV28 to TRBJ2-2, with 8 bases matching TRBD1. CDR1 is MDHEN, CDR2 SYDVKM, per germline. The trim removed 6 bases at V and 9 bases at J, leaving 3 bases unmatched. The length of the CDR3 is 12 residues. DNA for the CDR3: TGTGCCAGCAGGAGACAGGGGAGGGAGCTGTTTTTT. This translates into CASRRQGRELFF.

CDR3 protein: CASSNPGTYEQYF. For the CDR3, the DNA is TGTGCCAGCAGTAACCCGGGAACCTACGAGCAGTACTTC. The chain has TRBV27 and TRBJ2-7; the D gene is possibly TRBD2 (5 bases). In germline, CDR1 is MNHEY, CDR2 SMNVEV (reference sequence). This CDR3 is built from 13 residues. V lost 5 bases, J lost 2 bases, and 10 bases lay in between.

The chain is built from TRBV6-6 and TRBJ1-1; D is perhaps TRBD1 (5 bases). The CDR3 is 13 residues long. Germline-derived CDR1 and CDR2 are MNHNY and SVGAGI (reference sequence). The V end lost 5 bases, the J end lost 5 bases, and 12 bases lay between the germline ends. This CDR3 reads CASSQLGTTEAFF. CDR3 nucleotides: TGTGCCAGCAGTCAGCTCGGGACTACTGAAGCTTTCTTT.

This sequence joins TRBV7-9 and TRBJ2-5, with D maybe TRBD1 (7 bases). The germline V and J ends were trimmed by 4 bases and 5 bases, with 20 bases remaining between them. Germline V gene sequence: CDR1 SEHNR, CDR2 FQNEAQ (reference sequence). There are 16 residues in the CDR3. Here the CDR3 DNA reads TGTGCCAGCAGCTCCTTGACAGGGAGGAATATGGAGACCCAGTACTTC. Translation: CASSSLTGRNMETQYF.

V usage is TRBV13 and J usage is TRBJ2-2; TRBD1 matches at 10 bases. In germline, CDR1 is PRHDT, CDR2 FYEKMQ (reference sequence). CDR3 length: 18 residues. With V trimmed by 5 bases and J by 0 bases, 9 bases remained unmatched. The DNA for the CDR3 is TGTGCCAGCAGCAACGCTCGGGACAGGGGTCCGAACACCGGGGAGCTGTTTTTT. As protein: CASSNARDRGPNTGELFF.

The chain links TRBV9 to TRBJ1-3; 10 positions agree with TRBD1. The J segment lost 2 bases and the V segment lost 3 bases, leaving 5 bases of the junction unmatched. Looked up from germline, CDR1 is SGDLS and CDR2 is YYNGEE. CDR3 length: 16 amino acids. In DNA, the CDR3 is TGTGCCAGCAGCGCGACAGGGGGCGAACCTGGAAACACCATATATTTT. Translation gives CASSATGGEPGNTIYF. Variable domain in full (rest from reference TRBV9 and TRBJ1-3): DSGVTQTPKHLITATGQRVTLRCSPRSGDLSVYWYQQSLDQGLQFLIQYYNGEERAKGNILERFSAQQFPDLHSELNLSSLELGDSALYFCASSATGGEPGNTIYFGEGSWLTVV.

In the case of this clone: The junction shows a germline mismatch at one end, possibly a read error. The CDR3 DNA reads TGTGCCAGTAGTGCTAGCTACGAGCAGTACTTC. This translates into CASSASYEQYF. The chain links TRBV2 to TRBJ2-7, with D uncertain. The germline gives CDR1 SNHLY, CDR2 FYNNEI. CDR3 size: 11 residues.

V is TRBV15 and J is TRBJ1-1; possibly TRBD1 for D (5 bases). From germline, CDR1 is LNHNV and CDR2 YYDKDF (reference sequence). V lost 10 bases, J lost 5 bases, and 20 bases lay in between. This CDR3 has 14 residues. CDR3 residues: CASEPGGKGTEAFF. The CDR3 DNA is TGTGCCAGCGAGCCCGGGGGGAAAGGAACTGAAGCTTTCTTT.

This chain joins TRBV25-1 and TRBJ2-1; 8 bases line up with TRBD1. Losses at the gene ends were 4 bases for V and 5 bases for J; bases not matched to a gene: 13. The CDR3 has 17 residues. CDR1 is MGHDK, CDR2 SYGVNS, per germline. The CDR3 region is CASSGPKARGLDNEQFF. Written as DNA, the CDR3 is TGTGCCAGCAGTGGCCCTAAGGCCAGGGGGCTGGACAATGAGCAGTTCTTC.